The 21 T cell receptor beta chains given below trace back to one sample, sequenced in a study of T-cell memory formation after mild COVID-19. Via MiXCR, TCRdb re-called the 5' RACE reads, giving one row per CDR3 protein. Found here are a few hundred thousand distinct CDR3 sequences, 21% of them singletons; the top ten hold about an eighth. The specimen sequenced was PBMCs or a T cell subset sorted from them (not recorded which). The receptors derive from an adult woman who had mild COVID-19 (a few samples of this study predate the infection). Cell type and time point are not known.

There are a few counts of this clonotype. The CDR3 protein is CASSQDLGREEQFF. CDR3 nucleotide sequence: TGTGCCAGCAGCCAAGACCTAGGACGAGAAGAGCAGTTCTTC. The chain carries TRBV4-2 and TRBJ2-1, with D uncertain. Deletions cut 0 bases from V and 10 bases from J, with 13 bases between. From germline, CDR1 is LGHNA and CDR2 YNFKEQ. The CDR3 length is 14 residues.

The chain employs TRBV6-6 and TRBJ1-1; 9 bases agree with TRBD1. The CDR3 is made up of 14 amino acids. Germline V CDR1 and CDR2: MNHNY, SVGAGI (reference sequence). The V gene end was trimmed by 2 bases and the J gene end by 5 bases; junction bases not matched to a gene: 3. CDR3 protein: CASSYLTGGTEAFF. CDR3 nucleotide sequence: TGTGCCAGCAGTTACCTGACAGGGGGGACTGAAGCTTTCTTT.

This clonotype was detected a few times. This chain links TRBV5-1 with TRBJ2-6; D might be TRBD1 (6 bases). The CDR3 is made up of 18 amino acids. CDR1 and CDR2 (germline): SGHRS, YFSETQ. The V gene lost 3 bases and the J gene lost 0 bases, with 16 bases spanning the gap. CDR3 region: CASSSRTESYSGANVLTF. The CDR3 bases are TGCGCCAGCAGCTCCCGGACAGAAAGTTACTCTGGGGCCAACGTCCTGACTTTC.

The chain couples TRBV30 to TRBJ1-2, with D possibly TRBD1 on 5 matching bases. This CDR3 is built from 13 residues. CDR1 is GTSNPN, CDR2 SVGIG, per germline (reference sequence). The germline V and J ends were trimmed by 3 bases and 6 bases, with 14 bases remaining between them. As DNA, the CDR3 is TGTGCCTGGAGCCGGGACCCCCCCCATGGCTACACCTTC. Translating gives CAWSRDPPHGYTF.

This clonotype has at least ten counts. This chain uses TRBV7-9 with TRBJ2-5; D may be TRBD2 (6 bases). The CDR3 length is 12 residues. Germline values: CDR1 SEHNR, CDR2 FQNEAQ (reference sequence). V lost 8 bases and J 5 bases, leaving 12 bases between the germline ends. In nucleotides, the CDR3 is TGTGCCAGCGGCCGGGCGGGGGAGACCCAGTACTTC. It codes for CASGRAGETQYF.

This chain joins TRBV7-9 and TRBJ2-2; 8 bases align to TRBD2. The V gene's germline CDR1 is SEHNR and CDR2 FQNEAQ (reference sequence). The ends lost 1 base at V and 3 bases at J; junction bases unmatched: 4. The CDR3 runs 16 residues. This CDR3 reads CASSLGAGVDTGELFF. The DNA for the CDR3 is TGTGCCAGCAGCTTAGGAGCGGGGGTGGACACCGGGGAGCTGTTTTTT.

There are many counts of this clonotype. The J gene is TRBJ1-1, the V gene TRBV3-1; weak D call: TRBD1 (6 bases). Trimming removed 1 base at V and 1 base at J, with 7 bases between. In germline, CDR1 is LGHDT, CDR2 YNNKEL (reference sequence). The CDR3 is made up of 14 amino acids. CDR3 DNA: TGTGCCAGCAGCCAAGTACAGGGGAACACTGAAGCTTTCTTT. Protein product: CASSQVQGNTEAFF.

In this sample, this clonotype turned up many times. The V call is TRBV13, the J call TRBJ2-7; no definite D call. Germline loops: CDR1 PRHDT, CDR2 FYEKMQ (reference sequence). This CDR3 has 15 residues. Trimming took 5 bases from V and 2 from J, leaving 16 bases between them. The CDR3 region is CASSPTVLPPYEQYF. CDR3 DNA sequence: TGTGCCAGCAGCCCAACGGTTCTCCCGCCCTACGAGCAGTACTTC.

V gene TRBV9 combines with J gene TRBJ2-2; D not resolved. Germline V gene data show CDR1 as SGDLS and CDR2 as YYNGEE. The V end was cut by 4 bases, the J end by 6 bases, with 16 bases between. The CDR3 has 15 residues. CDR3 in amino acids: CASSPFLDGPGELFF. The CDR3 bases are TGTGCCAGCAGCCCGTTTCTCGATGGTCCCGGGGAGCTGTTTTTT.

This clonotype occurred a few times. V usage is TRBV7-9 and J usage is TRBJ1-2, with a weak D call TRBD1 (6 bases). This CDR3 spans 14 amino acids. Germline CDR1 is SEHNR and CDR2 is FQNEAQ (reference sequence). With 4 bases removed from V and 3 bases from J, the gap between germline ends came to 12 bases. CDR3 loop: CASSSSTGHYGYTF. The CDR3 DNA follows: TGTGCCAGCAGCTCAAGTACAGGGCACTATGGCTACACCTTC.

This clonotype was recorded a few times. This chain links TRBV7-2 with TRBJ2-3, with 8 bases fitting TRBD2. CDR1 is SGHTA, CDR2 FQGNSA, per germline. After removal of 3 bases from V and 4 bases from J, the junction contained 3 bases not matched to a gene. The CDR3 is made up of 14 amino acids. As DNA, the CDR3 is TGTGCCAGCAGCTTCCAAGCGGGAGCAGATACGCAGTATTTT. It specifies CASSFQAGADTQYF.

The chain has TRBV9 and TRBJ2-7; perhaps D is TRBD1 or TRBD2 (5 bases each). The CDR3 length is 16 residues. Trimming took off 0 bases at V and 2 bases at J, with 15 bases between the two ends. Germline V CDR1 and CDR2: SGDLS, YYNGEE. The CDR3 DNA follows: TGTGCCAGCAGCGTAGAAGCCGGGGCAGCCACCTACGAGCAGTACTTC. It translates to CASSVEAGAATYEQYF.

This clonotype was recorded at least ten times. V usage is TRBV7-2 and J usage is TRBJ2-7, with no clear D. Germline V gives CDR1 SGHTA, CDR2 FQGNSA. V lost 0 bases and J 4 bases, leaving 4 bases between the germline ends. This CDR3 is built from 12 residues. The chain's CDR3 is CASSLALYEQYF. CDR3 nucleotides: TGTGCCAGCAGCTTAGCTCTATACGAGCAGTACTTC.

This clonotype was seen only a few times. This chain connects TRBV7-2 to TRBJ1-2, with unresolved D. V lost 3 bases and J lost 2, with 13 bases in between. The CDR3 extends over 15 amino acids. CDR1 is SGHTA, CDR2 FQGNSA, per germline. The CDR3 nucleotides are TGTGCCAGCAGCTTGTCGGCAGCTAGAAACTATGGCTACACCTTC. The encoded protein is CASSLSAARNYGYTF.

This clonotype was seen a handful of times. This chain joins TRBV19 and TRBJ1-2; a weak D match, TRBD1 (6 bases). The ends were cut back, 5 bases at V and 4 bases at J, with 14 bases in the middle. CDR3 size: 14 residues. Germline V gene lookup returns CDR1 LNHDA and CDR2 SQIVND (reference sequence). The CDR3 spells CASSAPKGVYGYTF. The CDR3 nucleotides are TGTGCCAGTAGTGCCCCCAAGGGGGTCTATGGCTACACCTTC.

This clonotype occurred a few times. This chain links TRBV7-7 with TRBJ2-5; 7 nucleotides match TRBD1. This CDR3 has 16 residues. Trimming removed 1 base from V and 4 bases from J; junction bases left unmatched: 9. CDR1 is SSHAT and CDR2 is FNYEAQ in the germline V gene (reference sequence). CDR3 residues: CASSLGRTGKGETQYF. In nucleotides, the CDR3 is TGTGCCAGCAGCTTAGGCAGGACAGGCAAAGGAGAGACCCAGTACTTC.

This rearrangement joins TRBV27 to TRBJ1-1, with unresolved D. Germline CDR1 reads MNHEY; CDR2 reads SMNVEV (reference sequence). The CDR3 contains 13 residues. The germline V and J ends were trimmed by 2 bases and 4 bases, with 8 bases remaining between them. The CDR3 sequence is CASSLTPATEAFF. The CDR3, as DNA: TGTGCCAGCAGTTTAACCCCAGCCACTGAAGCTTTCTTT.

This clonotype showed up just a few times. The genes are TRBV29-1 and TRBJ1-1, with 10 bases identical to TRBD1. The CDR3 is 15 amino acids. From germline, CDR1 is SQVTM and CDR2 ANQGSEA. The J segment lost 5 bases and the V segment lost 3 bases, leaving 9 bases of the junction unmatched. In DNA, the CDR3 is TGCAGCGTTGATGGACAGGGGGGAGGCAAGACTGAAGCTTTCTTT. Its protein product is CSVDGQGGGKTEAFF.

This chain links TRBV5-1 with TRBJ2-5; the D is unclear. Germline V gene sequence: CDR1 SGHRS, CDR2 YFSETQ. The V and J ends lost 2 bases and 5 bases respectively, with 13 bases between them. The CDR3 spans 14 residues. In nucleotides, the CDR3 is TGCGCCAGCAGCTTTGTTCCGGCCGTGGAGACCCAGTACTTC. This codes for CASSFVPAVETQYF.

This clonotype was detected many times. The gene calls are TRBV7-9 and TRBJ2-7, with no clear D. V lost 4 bases to trimming and J lost 8 bases, with 9 bases between them. Germline V gene data show CDR1 as SEHNR and CDR2 as FQNEAQ (reference sequence). The CDR3 runs 11 residues. The CDR3 reads CASSSQTQQYF. The CDR3 DNA follows: TGTGCCAGCAGCTCACAGACACAGCAGTACTTC.

This sequence joins TRBV11-3 and TRBJ2-1, with 10 bases lining up with TRBD2. This CDR3 has 15 amino acids. Germline CDR1 SGHNT, CDR2 YENEEA. Losses at the gene ends were 8 bases for V and 1 base for J; bases not matched to a gene: 5. The CDR3 protein is CASGLAGESYNEQFF. The CDR3 coding sequence is TGTGCCAGCGGCCTAGCGGGAGAATCCTACAATGAGCAGTTCTTC.